This T cell receptor (beta chain) was captured in a study of blood T cell repertoires in COVID-19. Across the study: Collection of acute and convalescent COVID-19 samples took place in the United States, Italy and Spain. PBMCs, B-cell-depleted T cells, or T cells provided the cDNA or gDNA that made up the material.

The germline V gene has CDR1 DFQATT and CDR2 SNEGSKA (reference sequence). Trimming pared 6 bases from V and 3 bases from J, leaving 8 bases between. The CDR3 spans 11 residues. Original data processing: Estimates of nucleated cell counts were drawn from the amplification of reference gene primers. Repertoires were generated with immunoSEQ multiplex PCR, while TCRdb's copy carries only in-frame clones and drops some. V and J calls plus clone size are reproduced from that table; the DNA served to infer D and trimming. The table has about 220,000 clones, 65% to 85% seen once. This sequence joins TRBV20-1 and TRBJ2-5, with D possibly TRBD2 on 5 matching bases. Input material: peripheral blood. The receptor was isolated from a woman aged 30 to 39 who had recovered from COVID-19. The CDR3 DNA reads as TGCAGTGCGGCAGCGGAAGAGACCCAGTACTTC. Protein product: CSAAAEETQYF.